Sequencing of this T cell receptor beta chain was carried out in a study of cytomegalovirus exposure and HLA in healthy donors. Primers included in the PCR were 60 Vbeta and 13 Jbeta primers. Measured with immunoSEQ multiplex PCR; TCRdb has only the in-frame clones, and not every one. The sample's table shows roughly 46,000 clones. The CDR3 length is 14 residues. Trimming shortened V by 0 bases and J by 2 bases, and 9 bases separated the two germline ends. The germline V gene has CDR1 SGHNT and CDR2 YYREEE (reference sequence). This receptor was taken from a woman between 40 and 50 years old in good health and CMV-seronegative. Sequenced input: PBMCs. The chain joins TRBV5-4 to TRBJ2-7, with a possible D match to TRBD2 (6 bases). In DNA, the CDR3 is TGTGCCAGCAGCTTGGATCCGGGGGCCTACGAGCAGTACTTC. It codes for CASSLDPGAYEQYF.